The sequence of this T cell receptor beta chain was determined in a study of blood T cell repertoires in COVID-19 (dated by TCRdb to the early 2020s). Study-wide context: Samples from collaborators originated in the United States, Italy and Spain and spanned both the acute and convalescent phases of COVID-19. Subjects who had been exposed to COVID-19, were actively infected with it, or had recovered from it provided the deeply sampled blood TCRbeta repertoires that made up the dataset. The sample metadata nearly always contained a de-identified subject ID, COVID-19 status, age in years and sex. The repertoires were made available in a free public database intended to serve as a resource for research on the immune response to SARS-CoV-2. The material from the prospective study consisted of cDNA or gDNA derived from T cells, B-cell-depleted T cells, or PBMCs. Where HLA class I and class II types were available, the types were taken from metadata supplied by the sample provider, not from assay-based typing. Samples were obtained from the ongoing ImmuneRACE study (first 160 participants) and from about 1,300 subjects provided by 6 global collaborators. The study at large found these results: Clinical and demographic metadata were provided uncurated, with the amount varying by source and participant.

TCRbeta CDR3 regions were amplified from genomic DNA using the immunoSEQ Assay, a bias-controlled multiplex PCR. From the authors' description of their analysis: Within the assay, amplification of reference gene primers was used to estimate how many nucleated cells each sample contained. To quantify the absolute abundance of each unique TCRbeta CDR3 rearrangement, sequence reads were collapsed and filtered. For each sample, productive Simpson clonality was calculated as the square root of Simpson's diversity index across productive rearrangements. Held by TCRdb, this immuneACCESS table contains in-frame sequences only and omits some clones. Under half of the omission traces to an unresolved V gene where checked; the cause of the rest is unknown. V and J calls and clone size are given by that table; D and trimming were obtained from the DNA. The sample includes 250,000 to 350,000 clones, with approximately 90% observed a single time. The top ten clonotypes cover 8% to 13% of the sample.

In the prospective study, participants were roughly 18 to 89 years old, resided in about two dozen geographic areas of the United States, and were enrolled through a virtual design. In the prospective study, participants were assigned to cohorts based on the clinical history participants reported in a screening survey and a study questionnaire. For ImmuneRACE Cohort 3, a participant was defined as recovered based on two consecutive negative NP/OP PCR tests, clearance by a healthcare professional, or resolution of symptoms. In the prospective study, mobile phlebotomists collected whole blood, serum and a nasopharyngeal or oropharyngeal swab from each participant. Prospective study participants could optionally give additional blood draws and questionnaires over a 2-month period. Blood samples from the prospective study were shipped frozen or at room temperature prior to DNA extraction. Per the germline V gene (reference sequence), SGHKS is the CDR1 and YYEKEE is the CDR2. V is cut by 4 bases and J by 6 bases, and the space between the germline ends is 13 bases. There are 13 amino acids in the CDR3, from cysteine to phenylalanine inclusive. The CDR3 DNA has 39 bases and is translated from base 1.

In regard to this clone: There is no known antigen for this receptor. The sample holds no much larger clone one base away, and base qualities are not on file.

The TCR comes from a woman aged 18-29 years who had recovered from COVID-19. Source material: PBMCs or T cells enriched from blood (not recorded which). The chain was built from TRBV5-5 and TRBJ1-2; a tentative D match to TRBD1 spans 5 bases. The nucleotides are TGTGCCAGCAGCCAGGGTATTTCAGATGGCTACACCTTC. This translates into CASSQGISDGYTF.